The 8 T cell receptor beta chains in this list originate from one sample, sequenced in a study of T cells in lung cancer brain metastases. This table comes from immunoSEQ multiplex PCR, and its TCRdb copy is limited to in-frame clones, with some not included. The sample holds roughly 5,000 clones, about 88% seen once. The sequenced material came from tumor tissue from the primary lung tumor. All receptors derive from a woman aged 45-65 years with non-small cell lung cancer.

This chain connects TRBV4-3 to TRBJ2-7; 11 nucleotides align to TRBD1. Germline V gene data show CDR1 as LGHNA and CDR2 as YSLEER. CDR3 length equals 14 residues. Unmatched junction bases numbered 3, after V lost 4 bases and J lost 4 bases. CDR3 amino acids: CASSPGTGGYEQYF. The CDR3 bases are TGCGCCAGCAGCCCGGGGACAGGGGGATACGAGCAGTACTTC.

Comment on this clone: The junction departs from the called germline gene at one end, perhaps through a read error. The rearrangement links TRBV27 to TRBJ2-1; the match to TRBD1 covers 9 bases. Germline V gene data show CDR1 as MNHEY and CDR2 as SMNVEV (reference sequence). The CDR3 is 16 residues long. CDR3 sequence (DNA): TGTACCAGCAGTAAACAGACAGGGGGGTCCTACAATGAGCAGTTCTTC. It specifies CTSSKQTGGSYNEQFF.

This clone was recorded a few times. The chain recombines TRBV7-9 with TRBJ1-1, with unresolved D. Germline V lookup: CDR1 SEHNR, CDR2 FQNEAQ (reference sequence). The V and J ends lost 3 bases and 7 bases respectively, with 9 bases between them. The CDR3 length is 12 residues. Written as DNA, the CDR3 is TGTGCCAGCAGCTTTCCGTTGGGTGAAGCTTTCTTT. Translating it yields CASSFPLGEAFF.

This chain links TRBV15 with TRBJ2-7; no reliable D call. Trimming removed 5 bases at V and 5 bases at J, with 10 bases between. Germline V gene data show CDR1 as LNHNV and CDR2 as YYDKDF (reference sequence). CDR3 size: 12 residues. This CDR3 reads CATSPRGHEQYF. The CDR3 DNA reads TGTGCCACCAGCCCCCGAGGACACGAGCAGTACTTC.

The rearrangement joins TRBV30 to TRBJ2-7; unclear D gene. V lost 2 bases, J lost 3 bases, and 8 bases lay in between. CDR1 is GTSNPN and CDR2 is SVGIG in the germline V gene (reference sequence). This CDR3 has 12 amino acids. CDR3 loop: CAWSILDYEQYF. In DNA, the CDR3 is TGTGCCTGGAGTATACTGGACTACGAGCAGTACTTC.

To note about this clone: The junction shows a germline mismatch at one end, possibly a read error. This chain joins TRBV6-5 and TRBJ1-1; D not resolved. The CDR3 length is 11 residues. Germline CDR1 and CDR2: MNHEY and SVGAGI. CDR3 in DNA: TGTGCAAGCAGTTCAAGCGGTGAAGCTTTCTTT. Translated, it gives CASSSSGEAFF.

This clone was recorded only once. Here the CDR3 DNA reads TGCGCCAGCAGCTCCGGAGGAGGTAATGAAAAACTGTTTTTT. It codes for CASSSGGGNEKLFF. The chain recombines TRBV5-1 with TRBJ1-4, with no clear D. Deletions cut 3 bases from V and 4 bases from J, with 10 bases between. CDR1 and CDR2 (germline): SGHRS, YFSETQ. This CDR3 comprises 14 residues.

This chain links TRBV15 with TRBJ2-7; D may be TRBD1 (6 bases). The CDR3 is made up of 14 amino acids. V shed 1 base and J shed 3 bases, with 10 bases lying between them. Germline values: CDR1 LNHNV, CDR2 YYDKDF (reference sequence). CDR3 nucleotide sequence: TGTGCCACCAGCAGAGGAGGACAGAACTACGAGCAGTACTTC. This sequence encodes CATSRGGQNYEQYF.